The 18 T cell receptor beta chains below were found in one sample sequenced in a study of T cell responses to AZD1222 COVID-19 vaccine (dated by TCRdb to the early 2020s). The protocol used for the library was the immunoSEQ multiplex PCR assay. TCRdb mirrors the immuneACCESS table, restricted to in-frame sequences. Some clones are absent from its copies; in checked studies, under half trace to an unresolved V gene, and the reason for the others is unknown. The sample table contains 150,000 or so clones; only one count was recorded for 93% of them. The ten largest clones capture approximately 0.9% of the sample. Read against the paper, the sample's time point label means: baseline before first vaccination. The label giving this sample's treatment or condition can be read as: meningococcal conjugate vaccine given as trial control. The sample in question was peripheral blood, obtained on day 0 of MenACWY control vaccination. These TCRs come from an adult in good health.

CDR3 amino acids: CASSPSDEKLFF. The CDR3 DNA is TGTGCCAGCTCACCTTCTGATGAAAAACTGTTTTTT. This chain joins TRBV18 and TRBJ1-4, with unresolved D. The CDR3 contains 12 residues. Per the germline V gene, CDR1 is KGHSH and CDR2 is LQKENI. V was clipped by 3 bases and J by 6 bases, with 5 bases between them.

CDR3 residues: CASSSGQGARDTEAFF. The CDR3 region has the DNA TGTGCCAGCAGCTCGGGACAGGGGGCGAGGGACACTGAAGCTTTCTTT. J is TRBJ1-1 and V is TRBV5-4; 12 bases map to TRBD1. The V segment lost 3 bases and the J segment 3 bases; nucleotides outside the gene matches: 6. CDR1 and CDR2 from the germline V gene are SGHNT and YYREEE (reference sequence). CDR3 length: 16 amino acids.

The chain recombines TRBV30 with TRBJ1-3; no definite D call. Germline-derived CDR1 and CDR2 are GTSNPN and SVGIG (reference sequence). The CDR3 totals 13 residues. V lost 1 base and J lost 3, with 7 bases in between. The chain's CDR3 is CAWSARSGNTIYF. The DNA for the CDR3 is TGTGCCTGGAGTGCACGGAGTGGAAACACCATATATTTT.

The chain carries TRBV3-1 (or the pseudogene TRBV3-2) and TRBJ2-1, with 11 bases identical to TRBD2. There are 16 residues in the CDR3. The V and J ends lost 6 bases and 4 bases, in that order; junction bases with no gene match: 8. Looked up from germline, CDR1 is LGHDT and CDR2 is YNNKEL (reference sequence). The CDR3 nucleotides are TGTGCCAGCAGGTCGAGGCTAGCGGGGGGATACAATGAGCAGTTCTTC. Protein product: CASRSRLAGGYNEQFF.

This sequence joins TRBV21-1 and TRBJ1-5; TRBD1 is the table's D call and was not checked against the DNA. TRBV21-1 is a listed pseudogene. CDR3 length: 16 amino acids. CDR3 nucleotides: TGTGCCAGCAGCAAACTCGCGACAGGGGACAATCAGCCCCAGCATTTT. This sequence encodes CASSKLATGDNQPQHF.

This sequence joins TRBV18 and TRBJ1-1; D remains unclear. V shed 3 bases and J shed 0 bases, with 14 bases lying between them. The germline gives CDR1 KGHSH, CDR2 LQKENI. The CDR3 spans 16 residues. In DNA, the CDR3 is TGTGCCAGCTCACCCGGCCCTCGGTTAATGAACACTGAAGCTTTCTTT. Translated, it gives CASSPGPRLMNTEAFF.

V gene TRBV24-1 combines with J gene TRBJ2-3; D possibly uses TRBD1 or TRBD2 (5 bases each). Germline CDR1 and CDR2: KGHDR and SFDVKD. Trimming took 4 bases from V and 3 from J, leaving 16 bases between them. The length of the CDR3 is 16 residues. The CDR3 sequence: CATSEFRDGLTDTQYF. CDR3 in DNA: TGTGCCACCAGTGAGTTCCGGGACGGCTTAACAGATACGCAGTATTTT.

The chain carries TRBV7-9 and TRBJ1-3; D remains unclear. This CDR3 contains 13 residues. Trimming removed 5 bases at V and 1 base at J, with 6 bases between. Germline V lookup: CDR1 SEHNR, CDR2 FQNEAQ (reference sequence). The CDR3, as DNA: TGTGCCAGCAGCCCAGTATCTGGAAACACCATATATTTT. Its protein is CASSPVSGNTIYF.

This clone was observed once. The chain links TRBV5-1 to TRBJ1-6; 9 nucleotides line up with TRBD1. The CDR3 covers 14 residues. Looked up from germline, CDR1 is SGHRS and CDR2 is YFSETQ. After removal of 5 bases from V and 8 bases from J, the junction contained 5 bases not matched to a gene. The CDR3 nucleotides read TGCGCCAGCAGACCGACAGGGGGTGATTCACCCCTCCACTTT. Protein sequence: CASRPTGGDSPLHF.

This clone appeared a single time. V usage is TRBV7-9 and J usage is TRBJ1-6; a possible D gene is TRBD1 (6 bases). Germline lookup yields CDR1 SEHNR and CDR2 FQNEAQ (reference sequence). With 4 bases removed from V and 9 bases from J, the gap between germline ends came to 16 bases. The CDR3 loop spans 15 amino acids. The CDR3 region has the DNA TGTGCCAGCAGCTCAGACAGGAAAGGGGTTTCACCCCTCCACTTT. It translates to CASSSDRKGVSPLHF.

This clone has just one count. The rearrangement uses TRBV9 and TRBJ1-4; D is unresolved. The CDR3 contains 16 residues. Germline loops: CDR1 SGDLS, CDR2 YYNGEE. V dropped 1 base and J dropped 8 bases, with 18 bases sitting between them. CDR3 in DNA: TGTGCCAGCAGCGTATATCCGGGAGGGCAGCGGGAAAAACTGTTTTTT. Translating gives CASSVYPGGQREKLFF. Using reference TRBV9 and TRBJ1-4 for the parts outside the CDR3, the full variable domain is DSGVTQTPKHLITATGQRVTLRCSPRSGDLSVYWYQQSLDQGLQFLIQYYNGEERAKGNILERFSAQQFPDLHSELNLSSLELGDSALYFCASSVYPGGQREKLFFGSGTQLSVL.

The CDR3 sequence: CASSKLQDGGNTIYF. The CDR3 DNA sequence: TGTGCCAGCTCAAAGCTCCAGGACGGAGGAAACACCATATATTTT. V is TRBV18 and J is TRBJ1-3; no reliable D call. With 5 bases removed from V and 4 bases from J, the gap between germline ends came to 15 bases. From germline, CDR1 is KGHSH and CDR2 LQKENI. The CDR3 spans 15 residues.

The rearrangement uses TRBV3-1 (or the pseudogene TRBV3-2) and TRBJ1-2; 7 nucleotides agree with TRBD1. The germline V gene encodes CDR1 LGHDT and CDR2 YNNKEL (reference sequence). V was clipped by 5 bases and J by 5 bases; unmatched bases: 11. The CDR3 contains 15 residues. CDR3 DNA: TGTGCCAGCAGCTATGGGACAGTAACCTCATATGGCTACACCTTC. This codes for CASSYGTVTSYGYTF.

This chain connects TRBV12-1 to TRBJ2-7; the table's TRBD2 call for D was not verified on the DNA. TRBV12-1 is reported as a pseudogene. The CDR3 is 15 amino acids. For the CDR3, the DNA is TGTGCCAGCAGCGGGTGGGCCACAAGGAGGTCCGAGCAGTACTTC. It codes for CASSGWATRRSEQYF.

The CDR3 DNA is TGTGCCAGCTCACCGGTCACTGCGCCTAGCACAGATACGCAGTATTTT. It codes for CASSPVTAPSTDTQYF. This chain connects TRBV18 to TRBJ2-3; D not resolved. Germline CDR1 reads KGHSH; CDR2 reads LQKENI. CDR3 size: 16 residues. The V gene lost 3 bases and the J gene lost 0 bases, with 13 bases spanning the gap. Variable domain in full (rest from reference TRBV18 and TRBJ2-3): NAGVMQNPRHLVRRRGQEARLRCSPMKGHSHVYWYRQLPEEGLKFMVYLQKENIIDESGMPKERFSAEFPKEGPSILRIQQVVRGDSAAYFCASSPVTAPSTDTQYFGPGTRLTVL.

The CDR3, as DNA: TGTGCCAGCAGCTTGAAGGACTCCAATCAGCCCCAGCATTTT. This codes for CASSLKDSNQPQHF. This chain links TRBV7-2 with TRBJ1-5; the D is unclear. V gave up 3 bases and J gave up 3 bases, with 9 bases separating them. The germline V gene has CDR1 SGHTA and CDR2 FQGNSA. This CDR3 spans 14 amino acids. The full variable domain, with the rest looked up from reference TRBV7-2 and TRBJ1-5, is GAGVSQSPSNKVTEKGKDVELRCDPISGHTALYWYRQSLGQGLEFLIYFQGNSAPDKSGLPSDRFSAERTGGSVSTLTIQRTQQEDSAVYLCASSLKDSNQPQHFGDGTRLSIL.

The chain employs TRBV5-1 and TRBJ1-1; TRBD1 might be the D (6 bases). CDR1 and CDR2 (germline): SGHRS, YFSETQ. This CDR3 spans 15 amino acids. Between the trimmed V and J ends, which lost 4 bases and 2 bases, there was a span of 15 bases. Here the CDR3 DNA reads TGCGCCAGCAGCGCAAAGGGGGGAATAAACACTGAAGCTTTCTTT. Protein: CASSAKGGINTEAFF.

V and J are TRBV30 and TRBJ2-2; D perhaps matches TRBD1 (5 bases). Per germline, CDR1 GTSNPN and CDR2 SVGIG (reference sequence). This CDR3 is built from 16 residues. Trimming took off 0 bases at V and 1 base at J, with 12 bases between the two ends. The CDR3 nucleotides read TGTGCCTGGAGTGTGGTGGCAGGGATGAACACCGGGGAGCTGTTTTTT. Translating gives CAWSVVAGMNTGELFF.